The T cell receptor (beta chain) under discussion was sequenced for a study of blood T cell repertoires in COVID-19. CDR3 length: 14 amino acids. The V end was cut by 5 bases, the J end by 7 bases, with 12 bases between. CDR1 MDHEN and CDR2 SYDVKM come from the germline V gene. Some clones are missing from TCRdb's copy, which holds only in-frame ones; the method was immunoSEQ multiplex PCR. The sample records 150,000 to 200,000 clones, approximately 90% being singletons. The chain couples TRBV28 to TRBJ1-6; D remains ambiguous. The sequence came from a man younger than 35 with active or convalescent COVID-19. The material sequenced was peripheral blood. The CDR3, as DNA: TGTGCCAGCAGTCGGGTTTATGGAAATTCACCCCTCCACTTT. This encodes CASSRVYGNSPLHF. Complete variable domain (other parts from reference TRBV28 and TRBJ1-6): DVKVTQSSRYLVKRTGEKVFLECVQDMDHENMFWYRQDPGLGLRLIYFSYDVKMKEKGDIPEGYSVSREKKERFSLILESASTNQTSMYLCASSRVYGNSPLHFGNGTRLTVT.